The source of this T cell receptor (beta chain) is a study of T cell repertoires in aging, cancer and after chemotherapy. Study results and limitations: Immunological memory after chemotherapy cannot be judged from the repertoire data. Age-matched healthy donors had significantly more diverse, less clonal blood TCR repertoires than untreated cancer patients.

Remarks on this clonotype: Its antigen is as yet unknown.

Rearranged V-D-J TRB sequences were amplified with a mixed TRB-A/B primer pool. TCRdb reprocessed the multiplex PCR reads with MiXCR, giving one entry per CDR3 protein. The sample lists about 600 distinct CDR3 sequences; 45% to 60% were seen once. Amplification of TCR beta used genomic DNA extracted from peripheral blood. Germline CDR1 is GTSNPN and CDR2 is SVGIG (reference sequence). CDR3 length: 14 amino acids. The V and J ends lost 8 bases and 9 bases, in that order; junction bases with no gene match: 8. The chain uses TRBV30 and TRBJ1-6, with TRBD1 identical over 12 bases. Input material: blood. The receptor's source is a human donor in good health. The CDR3 sequence: CASTGQGAFSPLHF. The CDR3 DNA reads as TGTGCCAGTACGGGACAGGGGGCTTTTTCACCCCTCCACTTT.